This T cell receptor (beta chain) stems from a study of blood T cell repertoires in COVID-19. The wider study: Sites across the United States, Italy and Spain contributed samples from acute and convalescent COVID-19.

Here immunoSEQ multiplex PCR was the method, and the copy in TCRdb shows in-frame clones only, minus some. The data hold roughly 62,000 clones, with around nine tenths observed a single time. The source is a man aged 65 to 79 with acute or convalescent COVID-19. The sample consisted of peripheral blood.

CDR3 nucleotides: TGCGCCAGCAGCCTCGGGGGAAAGAGCACAGATACGCAGTATTTT. This codes for CASSLGGKSTDTQYF. The rearrangement links TRBV5-1 to TRBJ2-3; D is perhaps TRBD2 (6 bases). CDR1 and CDR2 (germline): SGHRS, YFSETQ. The V gene lost 4 bases and the J gene lost 0 bases, with 12 bases spanning the gap. The CDR3 has 15 residues.